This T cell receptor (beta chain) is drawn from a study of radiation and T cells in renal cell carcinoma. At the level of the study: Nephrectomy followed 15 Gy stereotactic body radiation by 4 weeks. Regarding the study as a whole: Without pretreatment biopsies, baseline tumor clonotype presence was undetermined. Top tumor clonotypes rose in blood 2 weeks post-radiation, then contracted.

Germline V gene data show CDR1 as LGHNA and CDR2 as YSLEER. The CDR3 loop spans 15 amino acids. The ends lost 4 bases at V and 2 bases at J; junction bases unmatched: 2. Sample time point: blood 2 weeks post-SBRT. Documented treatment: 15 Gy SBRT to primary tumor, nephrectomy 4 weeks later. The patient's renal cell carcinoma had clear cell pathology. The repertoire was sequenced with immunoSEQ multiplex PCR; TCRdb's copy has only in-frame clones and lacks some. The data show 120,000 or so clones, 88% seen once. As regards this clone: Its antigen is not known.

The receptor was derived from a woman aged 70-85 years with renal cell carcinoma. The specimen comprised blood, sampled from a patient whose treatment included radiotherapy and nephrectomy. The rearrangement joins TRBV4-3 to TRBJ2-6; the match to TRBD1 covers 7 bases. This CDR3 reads CASSRQGAGANVLTF. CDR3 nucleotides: TGCGCCAGCAGCCGTCAGGGGGCTGGGGCCAACGTCCTGACTTTC.